A selection of T cell receptor beta chains follows, all from one sample in a study of blood T cell repertoires in COVID-19. The repertoire was sequenced with immunoSEQ multiplex PCR; TCRdb's copy has only in-frame clones and lacks some. Of under 300,000 clones listed, about 88% are singletons. The sample was PBMCs or T cells enriched from blood (not recorded which). The receptor source for this set is a woman aged 50 to 65 who had recovered from COVID-19. Both conserved end residues are part of each CDR3. A D gene is named only where the DNA matches it firmly. Clone size is stated in some rows and not others, as once, few, many or a class when expanded.

>TRBV28|TRBD1|-|TRBJ2-1
TGTGCCACAAAACCTCCGACAGGGCCCTACAATGAGCAGTTCTTC
CATKPPTGPYNEQFF
>TRBV6-2/TRBV6-3|-|-|TRBJ1-2
TGTGCCAGCAGTAGCCAGGGGCCTTACTATGGCTACACCTTC
CASSSQGPYYGYTF
>TRBV6-2/TRBV6-3|TRBD1|-|TRBJ1-2
TGTGCCAGCAGTGACAGGGTTGGCGGCTACACCTTC
CASSDRVGGYTF
>TRBV5-1|-|-|TRBJ1-1
TGCGCCAGCAGCCCCGGTGGCAGGGGCGTGGACACTGAAGCTTTCTTT
CASSPGGRGVDTEAFF
>TRBV19|-|-|TRBJ1-5
TGTGCCAGTAGTAGATCTCACAGGAGCCAGAATCAGCCCCAGCATTTT
CASSRSHRSQNQPQHF
>TRBV5-6|TRBD1|-|TRBJ1-3
TGTGCCAGCAGCTTGTTCGACAGGGCGAGCTCTGGAAACACCATATATTTT
CASSLFDRASSGNTIYF
>TRBV10-3|-|few|TRBJ1-5
TGTGCCATCAGAGCGGACGGTAGCAATCAGCCCCAGCATTTT
CAIRADGSNQPQHF
>TRBV19|TRBD1|-|TRBJ2-7
TGTGCCAGTAGCCCCCAAACGGCAGGGGGCTCCTACGAGCAGTACTTC
CASSPQTAGGSYEQYF
>TRBV23-1|TRBD1|-|TRBJ2-1
TGCGCCAGCACCAGAACCAGACCCTTGACAGGGTACAATGAGCAGTTCTTC
CASTRTRPLTGYNEQFF
>TRBV5-1|-|few|TRBJ2-7
TGCGCCAGCAGCTTGACAGGGTCCTCCTACGAGCAGTACTTC
CASSLTGSSYEQYF
>TRBV15|-|-|TRBJ1-5
TGTGCCACCAGCAGAGTGCGGAATAGCAATCAGCCCCAGCATTTT
CATSRVRNSNQPQHF
>TRBV15|-|-|TRBJ2-3
TGTGCCACCAGCAGAGATCTCGCGGGAACGCTTAGATTCACAGATACGCAGTATTTT
CATSRDLAGTLRFTDTQYF
>TRBV7-9|TRBD1|-|TRBJ1-4
TGTGCCAGCAGCTTAGGACAGGGCCCGGAAAAACTGTTTTTT
CASSLGQGPEKLFF
>TRBV28|-|-|TRBJ2-7
TGTGCCAGCAGTACCCCCCCAACTCGGGACGAGCAGTACTTC
CASSTPPTRDEQYF
>TRBV4-1|TRBD1|-|TRBJ2-2
TGCGCCAGCAGCCCACTCGGGACAGGGGTCAGCACCGGGGAGCTGTTTTTT
CASSPLGTGVSTGELFF
>TRBV6-2/TRBV6-3|-|-|TRBJ2-7
TGTGCCAGCAGTTACGGAGGGTCATCCTACCGCGAGCAGTACTTC
CASSYGGSSYREQYF
>TRBV6-5|TRBD1|-|TRBJ1-5
TGTGCCAGCAGCCGTACAGGGGTCAGCAATCAGCCCCAGCATTTT
CASSRTGVSNQPQHF
>TRBV5-1|TRBD1|once|TRBJ1-4
TGCGCCAGCAGCTTGGCAGGGGGCACTAATGAAAAACTGTTTTTT
CASSLAGGTNEKLFF
>TRBV9|-|-|TRBJ2-1
TGTGCCAGCAGCGTAGCTATGGTAGCGACCAGCCCCTTGAGGAACAATGAGCAGTTCTTC
CASSVAMVATSPLRNNEQFF
>TRBV7-3|-|-|TRBJ2-2
TGTGCCAGCAGCTTCGGGAACACCGGGGAGCTGTTTTTT
CASSFGNTGELFF
>TRBV5-1|TRBD2|-|TRBJ2-2
TGCGCCAGCAGCCAATCGACTAGCGGGGGATACACCGGGGAGCTGTTTTTT
CASSQSTSGGYTGELFF
>TRBV7-9|TRBD2|-|TRBJ2-1
TGTGCCAGCAGCTTATCCGGGGGACTAGCGGGAGTTAGTGAGCAGTTCTTC
CASSLSGGLAGVSEQFF
>TRBV6-5|-|-|TRBJ1-1
TGTGCCAGCAAGAGACATACGAACACTGAAGCTTTCTTT
CASKRHTNTEAFF
>TRBV15|-|few|TRBJ2-3
TGTGCCACCAGCAGTAAACTAGACTGGAGCACAGATACGCAGTATTTT
CATSSKLDWSTDTQYF
>TRBV19|-|-|TRBJ1-1
TGTGCCACTCTCTTGAACACTGAAGCTTTCTTT
CATLLNTEAFF
>TRBV27|TRBD1|few|TRBJ1-5
TGTGCCAGCAGTATCCGGACAGGCGATCAGCCCCAGCATTTT
CASSIRTGDQPQHF
>TRBV18|TRBD1|-|TRBJ1-3
TGTGCCAGCTCACCGGGACAGACTTACTCTGGAAACACCATATATTTT
CASSPGQTYSGNTIYF
>TRBV5-1|TRBD2|-|TRBJ2-3
TGCGCCAGCAGCTTGGCCTTCGGGGGAGGGACAGATACGCAGTATTTT
CASSLAFGGGTDTQYF